This T cell receptor (beta chain) was captured in a study of cytomegalovirus exposure and HLA in healthy donors. This CDR3 region has 12 residues. Trimming took off 6 bases at V and 0 bases at J, with 5 bases between the two ends. Germline lookup yields CDR1 WSHSY and CDR2 SAAADI. Study-level points and caveats: CMV serostatus was the only immune exposure information that was available.

Note on this clone: Its target is not known.

The PCR employed 60 Vbeta primers together with 13 Jbeta primers. The method was immunoSEQ multiplex PCR; TCRdb's version includes in-frame clones alone and lacks a portion of them. The table records over 110,000 clones, approximately 80% of them present only once. V usage is TRBV10-2 and J usage is TRBJ1-1; the D is unclear. The sample comprised PBMCs. The clonotype comes from a woman between 18 and 30 years old in good health and CMV-seropositive. CDR3 in amino acids: CASSRMNTEAFF. CDR3 DNA sequence: TGCGCCAGCAGCAGGATGAACACTGAAGCTTTCTTT.